These 32 T cell receptor beta chains were sequenced from one sample in a study of T cells in Graves' hyperthyroidism and ophthalmopathy. Amplified TCR beta CDR3 regions came from RNA transcripts. The TCR CDR3 first-round RT-PCR relied on the HTBI primer set. One entry per CDR3 protein, called by TCRdb with MiXCR from the multiplex PCR reads. The profile shows about 420,000 distinct CDR3 sequences, around 13% of them singletons. Sequenced material: blood. The receptors shown here come from a woman aged 18-29 years with Graves' hyperthyroidism.

The rearrangement joins TRBV7-9 to TRBJ2-1; 7 bases map to TRBD2. Germline CDR1 and CDR2: SEHNR and FQNEAQ (reference sequence). This CDR3 contains 17 residues. The trim removed 5 bases at V and 7 bases at J, leaving 17 bases unmatched. The CDR3 bases are TGTGCCAGCAGCCCCATGCACCGTTCGGGAGGAAGGAATGAGCAGTTCTTC. Translated: CASSPMHRSGGRNEQFF.

The chain joins TRBV10-3 to TRBJ2-2; 8 bases align to TRBD2. The germline CDR1 and CDR2 sequences are ENHRY and SYGVKD. J lost 6 bases, V lost 0 bases, and 6 bases had no gene match. The CDR3 length is 16 residues. The CDR3 loop is CAISESRAGGPGELFF. DNA for the CDR3: TGTGCCATCAGTGAGTCGAGGGCGGGAGGTCCCGGGGAGCTGTTTTTT.

The sample holds many counts of this clonotype. This chain connects TRBV15 to TRBJ2-5; no clear D. CDR1 and CDR2 (germline): LNHNV, YYDKDF (reference sequence). The CDR3 runs to 15 residues. Trimming pared 1 base from V and 2 bases from J, leaving 11 bases between. The CDR3 loop reads CATSRGAGRQETQYF. CDR3 DNA: TGTGCCACCAGCAGAGGCGCCGGTCGACAAGAGACCCAGTACTTC.

The table lists this clonotype with many counts. This chain joins TRBV28 and TRBJ1-5, with TRBD1 matching over 10 bases. Germline V gene data show CDR1 as MDHEN and CDR2 as SYDVKM. This CDR3 region has 17 residues. The junction had 8 bases not matched to a gene; V was cut back by 6 bases and J by 0 bases. The chain's CDR3 is CASRWDRGPFSNQPQHF. CDR3 DNA sequence: TGTGCCAGCAGATGGGACAGGGGACCCTTTAGCAATCAGCCCCAGCATTTT.

Notes on this clonotype: A much larger clone sits a single nucleotide away, making a read error possible. The CDR3 loop reads CASSVGLAGSYEQYF. CDR3 bases: TGTGCCAGCAGCGTGGGACTAGCGGGATCCTACGAGCAGTACTTC. The rearrangement joins TRBV27 to TRBJ2-7; 13 nucleotides match TRBD2. Germline CDR1 is MNHEY and CDR2 is SMNVEV (reference sequence). The CDR3 extends over 15 amino acids. Germline trimming cut 6 bases from V and 1 base from J; bases unmatched to any gene: 3.

Comment on this clonotype: With a much larger clone just one base away, this may be a read error. The rearrangement links TRBV29-1 to TRBJ1-1, with D hard to call. This CDR3 is built from 13 residues. From germline, CDR1 is SQVTM and CDR2 ANQGSEA. V was shortened by 3 bases and J by 0 bases, with 8 bases between the two germline ends. The CDR3 spells CSVDLFVNTEAFF. The CDR3 region has the DNA TGCAGCGTTGACCTTTTTGTGAACACTGAAGCTTTCTTT.

The sample holds many counts of this clonotype. The chain uses TRBV7-3 and TRBJ2-1, with D maybe TRBD2 (6 bases). The CDR3 is made up of 14 amino acids. CDR1 and CDR2 from the germline V gene are SGHTA and FQGTGA. V shed 1 base and J shed 8 bases, with 12 bases lying between them. The CDR3 region is CASSLRDGGYEQFF. CDR3 bases: TGTGCCAGCAGCTTAAGGGATGGAGGGTATGAGCAGTTCTTC.

The chain carries TRBV20-1 and TRBJ2-4, with D possibly TRBD2 on 6 matching bases. V lost 1 base and J 0 bases, leaving 10 bases between the germline ends. CDR1 and CDR2 from the germline V gene are DFQATT and SNEGSKA (reference sequence). This CDR3 region has 15 residues. CDR3 amino acids: CSARGPGLAKNIQYF. In DNA form, the CDR3 reads TGCAGTGCTAGAGGCCCGGGACTAGCCAAAAACATTCAGTACTTC.

This clonotype was seen a handful of times. This chain joins TRBV4-1 and TRBJ1-5; a possible D gene is TRBD1 (6 bases). This CDR3 spans 16 amino acids. Germline V CDR1 and CDR2: MGHRA, YSYEKL. V gave up 0 bases and J gave up 7 bases, with 16 bases separating them. CDR3 in DNA: TGCGCCAGCAGCCAAGAAAGGGGGAGGGCAGGGCAGCCCCAGCATTTT. This sequence encodes CASSQERGRAGQPQHF.

At least ten counts were recorded for this clonotype. V is TRBV28 and J is TRBJ2-5, with TRBD2 matching over 9 bases. Germline values: CDR1 MDHEN, CDR2 SYDVKM. After removal of 3 bases from V and 1 base from J, the junction contained 3 bases not matched to a gene. This CDR3 has 15 residues. In DNA form, the CDR3 reads TGTGCCAGCAGTTTCCTAGCGGGGCTCCAAGAGACCCAGTACTTC. It specifies CASSFLAGLQETQYF.

The sample holds many counts of this clonotype. The genes are TRBV30 and TRBJ1-2, with a weak D call TRBD1 (6 bases). This CDR3 comprises 14 residues. Trimming shortened V by 2 bases and J by 2 bases, and 12 bases separated the two germline ends. CDR1 GTSNPN and CDR2 SVGIG come from the germline V gene (reference sequence). DNA of the CDR3: TGTGCCTGGAGTAGCACCGGGGGCAACTATGGCTACACCTTC. It specifies CAWSSTGGNYGYTF.

In this sample, this clonotype turned up many times. The rearrangement links TRBV29-1 to TRBJ1-2; D call uncertain. Looked up from germline, CDR1 is SQVTM and CDR2 is ANQGSEA. Trimming took 3 bases from V and 2 from J, leaving 13 bases between them. CDR3 length: 14 amino acids. The CDR3 reads CSVDSDFGNYGYTF. CDR3 DNA: TGCAGCGTTGATTCGGACTTTGGGAACTATGGCTACACCTTC.

In this sample, this clonotype turned up a few times. The CDR3 protein is CASSYQWTGLEKLFF. The CDR3, as DNA: TGTGCCAGCAGTTACCAGTGGACAGGGCTGGAAAAACTGTTTTTT. The chain combines TRBV6-5 with TRBJ1-4; 8 positions agree with TRBD1. Unmatched junction bases numbered 7, after V lost 2 bases and J lost 8 bases. Germline values: CDR1 MNHEY, CDR2 SVGAGI. This CDR3 is built from 15 residues.

This clonotype has ten or more counts. The chain joins TRBV6-1 to TRBJ2-3; 9 nucleotides line up with TRBD2. Germline CDR1 MNHNS, CDR2 SASEGT. The V gene end was trimmed by 5 bases and the J gene end by 2 bases; junction bases not matched to a gene: 14. This CDR3 contains 18 residues. The CDR3 DNA is TGTGCCAGCAGTCAGGCAGCGGGAGGTGCCCCCCCCACAGATACGCAGTATTTT. Protein: CASSQAAGGAPPTDTQYF.

There are many counts of this clonotype. The chain has TRBV15 and TRBJ2-7; 7 bases map to TRBD1. The CDR3 is 15 amino acids. Germline V gene data show CDR1 as LNHNV and CDR2 as YYDKDF (reference sequence). Germline trimming cut 0 bases from V and 2 bases from J; bases unmatched to any gene: 4. This chain's CDR3 is CATSRDYGTAYEQYF. In nucleotides, the CDR3 is TGTGCCACCAGCAGAGATTACGGGACAGCCTACGAGCAGTACTTC.

This clonotype was picked up many times. The chain couples TRBV28 to TRBJ2-5, with a tentative D call TRBD1 (6 bases). The ends were cut back, 6 bases at V and 0 bases at J, with 17 bases in the middle. In germline, CDR1 is MDHEN, CDR2 SYDVKM. The CDR3 is 16 amino acids. DNA of the CDR3: TGTGCCAGCAGCCCCCCGGGACATGAGTACCAAGAGACCCAGTACTTC. Its protein is CASSPPGHEYQETQYF.

This clonotype was counted many times. This sequence joins TRBV20-1 and TRBJ2-2; 12 bases are shared with TRBD2. The germline gives CDR1 DFQATT, CDR2 SNEGSKA (reference sequence). J lost 1 base, V lost 1 base, and 1 base had no gene match. This CDR3 has 16 residues. CDR3: CSARATSGRNTGELFF. CDR3 sequence (DNA): TGCAGTGCTAGAGCGACTAGCGGGAGGAACACCGGGGAGCTGTTTTTT.

This clonotype has ten or more counts. The V call is TRBV6-1, the J call TRBJ1-1, with D uncertain. Between the trimmed V and J ends, which lost 2 bases and 2 bases, there was a span of 9 bases. The length of the CDR3 is 14 residues. Looked up from germline, CDR1 is MNHNS and CDR2 is SASEGT. The CDR3 coding sequence is TGTGCCAGCAGTGAATGGGCAGACAACACTGAAGCTTTCTTT. Translation gives CASSEWADNTEAFF.

The rearrangement uses TRBV7-9 and TRBJ1-2; 7 nucleotides agree with TRBD1. Unmatched junction bases numbered 13, after V lost 5 bases and J lost 7 bases. Looked up from germline, CDR1 is SEHNR and CDR2 is FQNEAQ (reference sequence). This CDR3 contains 15 residues. The CDR3 protein is CASSGPNDRATGYTF. In nucleotides, the CDR3 is TGTGCCAGCAGCGGCCCCAATGACAGGGCCACTGGCTACACCTTC.

There are a few counts of this clonotype. The genes are TRBV4-3 and TRBJ2-3; D is undetermined. Germline V gene lookup returns CDR1 LGHNA and CDR2 YSLEER. The CDR3 is made up of 13 amino acids. Trimming shortened V by 2 bases and J by 2 bases, and 5 bases separated the two germline ends. CDR3 in amino acids: CASSQTYTDTQYF. CDR3 in DNA: TGCGCCAGCAGCCAAACATACACAGATACGCAGTATTTT.

The V call is TRBV20-1, the J call TRBJ1-2; 8 bases are shared with TRBD1. CDR1 and CDR2 (germline): DFQATT, SNEGSKA (reference sequence). V shed 3 bases and J 8 bases; nucleotides not matched to a gene: 14. CDR3 length: 15 amino acids. The DNA for the CDR3 is TGCAGTGCTAGGGGACAGGAACTCTTTCCGGACGGCTACACCTTC. Encoded protein: CSARGQELFPDGYTF.

This clonotype occurred many times. The chain employs TRBV2 and TRBJ1-2; 9 bases agree with TRBD1. V gave up 8 bases and J gave up 4 bases; unmatched junction bases: 8. Germline V lookup: CDR1 SNHLY, CDR2 FYNNEI. There are 14 residues in the CDR3. This CDR3 reads CASPGQGKSYGYTF. CDR3 nucleotides: TGTGCCAGCCCGGGACAGGGAAAAAGCTATGGCTACACCTTC.

V usage is TRBV5-6 and J usage is TRBJ1-2, with D perhaps TRBD1 (6 bases). Germline CDR1 is SGHDT and CDR2 is YYEEEE. The CDR3 spans 14 residues. Trimming shortened V by 0 bases and J by 8 bases, and 14 bases separated the two germline ends. CDR3 amino acids: CASSLGGGGRGYTF. CDR3 nucleotides: TGTGCCAGCAGCTTGGGCGGGGGGGGCCGCGGCTACACCTTC. Filled out from reference TRBV5-6 and TRBJ1-2, the complete variable domain reads DAGVTQSPTHLIKTRGQQVTLRCSPKSGHDTVSWYQQALGQGPQFIFQYYEEEERQRGNFPDRFSGHQFPNYSSELNVNALLLGDSALYLCASSLGGGGRGYTFGSGTRLTVV.

This clonotype appeared many times. The chain links TRBV27 to TRBJ1-5; unclear D gene. Germline values: CDR1 MNHEY, CDR2 SMNVEV (reference sequence). V was cut by 5 bases and J by 9 bases, with 14 bases left in between. The CDR3 is 13 residues long. CDR3 sequence reads: CASSTYTGWPQHF. CDR3 in DNA: TGTGCCAGCAGTACCTACACTGGGTGGCCCCAGCATTTT.

This clonotype was counted at least ten times. The rearrangement uses TRBV7-9 and TRBJ2-1; TRBD2 is a possible D gene (6 bases). V dropped 5 bases and J dropped 5 bases, with 16 bases sitting between them. CDR1 is SEHNR and CDR2 is FQNEAQ in the germline V gene (reference sequence). This CDR3 comprises 15 residues. In nucleotides, the CDR3 is TGTGCCAGCAGCCTGGCGGCCGGGACTCACAATGAGCAGTTCTTC. Its translation is CASSLAAGTHNEQFF.

The chain has TRBV7-9 and TRBJ2-1, with D possibly matching TRBD2 (7 bases). The better agreement between TRBJ2-7 and the DNA end casts doubt on the J call. Germline V gene lookup returns CDR1 SEHNR and CDR2 FQNEAQ (reference sequence). CDR3 size: 14 residues. The CDR3 reads CASSLGGAYNEQYF. The CDR3 DNA is TGTGCCAGCAGCTTGGGGGGGGCTTACAATGAGCAGTACTTC.

Points on this clonotype: A much larger clonotype is one base distant, so this may be a read error. The V and J genes are TRBV11-1 and TRBJ1-1; no firm D call. The CDR3 runs to 13 residues. Between the trimmed V and J ends, which lost 1 base and 3 bases, there was a span of 6 bases. Germline assignment: CDR1 SGHAT and CDR2 FQDESV (reference sequence). CDR3: CASSLVGYTEAFF. DNA of the CDR3: TGTGCCAGCAGCTTAGTCGGGTACACTGAAGCTTTCTTT.

This clonotype was counted at least ten times. The CDR3 spells CASSSPTSGSGSEQYF. The CDR3 nucleotides read TGTGCCAGCAGTTCTCCTACTAGCGGGAGTGGTAGCGAGCAGTACTTC. J is TRBJ2-7 and V is TRBV28, with 11 nucleotides matching TRBD2. The CDR3 consists of 16 residues. Trimming took 4 bases from V and 6 from J; bases not matched to a gene: 11. Per germline, CDR1 MDHEN and CDR2 SYDVKM. Full variable domain (rest looked up from reference TRBV28 and TRBJ2-7): DVKVTQSSRYLVKRTGEKVFLECVQDMDHENMFWYRQDPGLGLRLIYFSYDVKMKEKGDIPEGYSVSREKKERFSLILESASTNQTSMYLCASSSPTSGSGSEQYFGPGTRLTVT.

This clonotype was picked up many times. The rearrangement joins TRBV20-1 to TRBJ2-5, with a possible D match to TRBD2 (7 bases). CDR3 size: 15 residues. Germline V lookup: CDR1 DFQATT, CDR2 SNEGSKA (reference sequence). The germline V and J ends were trimmed by 1 base and 5 bases, with 17 bases remaining between them. The CDR3 spells CSARALAGRGETQYF. The CDR3 bases are TGCAGTGCTAGAGCCTTAGCGGGTAGGGGGGAGACCCAGTACTTC.

This clonotype was observed at least ten times. This chain uses TRBV12-3 or TRBV12-4 with TRBJ1-2; no reliable D call. The CDR3 extends over 14 amino acids. V was cut by 8 bases and J by 6 bases, with 19 bases left in between. CDR3: CASYSPLSVNGYTF. The CDR3 DNA sequence: TGTGCCAGCTATTCGCCCCTCTCGGTTAATGGCTACACCTTC.

This clonotype was picked up many times. J is TRBJ2-7 and V is TRBV13; 9 bases are shared with TRBD2. Germline loops: CDR1 PRHDT, CDR2 FYEKMQ (reference sequence). The CDR3 loop spans 16 amino acids. Trimming removed 1 base from V and 4 bases from J; junction bases left unmatched: 8. The chain's CDR3 is CASSLALAGGGYEQYF. The CDR3 DNA reads as TGTGCCAGCAGCTTAGCCCTTGCGGGAGGGGGGTACGAGCAGTACTTC.

This clonotype was counted ten times or more. V gene TRBV3-1 combines with J gene TRBJ1-1, with 8 bases fitting TRBD1. CDR3 length: 18 amino acids. Germline loops: CDR1 LGHDT, CDR2 YNNKEL (reference sequence). V was clipped by 1 base and J by 0 bases; unmatched bases: 10. CDR3 sequence: CASSQGRIRGQMNTEAFF. The CDR3 DNA reads TGTGCCAGCAGCCAAGGACGAATCAGGGGGCAGATGAACACTGAAGCTTTCTTT.